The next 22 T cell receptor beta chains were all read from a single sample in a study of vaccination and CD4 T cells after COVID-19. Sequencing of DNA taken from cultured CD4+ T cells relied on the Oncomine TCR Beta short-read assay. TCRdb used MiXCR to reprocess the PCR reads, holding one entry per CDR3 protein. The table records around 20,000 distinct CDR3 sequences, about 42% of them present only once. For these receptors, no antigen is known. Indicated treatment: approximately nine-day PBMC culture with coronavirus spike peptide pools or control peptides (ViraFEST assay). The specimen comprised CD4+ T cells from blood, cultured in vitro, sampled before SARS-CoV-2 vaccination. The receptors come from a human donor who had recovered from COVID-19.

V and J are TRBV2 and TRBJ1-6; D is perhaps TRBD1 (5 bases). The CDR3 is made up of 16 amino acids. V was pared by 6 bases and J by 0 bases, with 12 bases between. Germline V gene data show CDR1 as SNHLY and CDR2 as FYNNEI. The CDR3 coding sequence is TGTGCCAGCAGGCCTCAGACAGTCTCCTATAATTCACCCCTCCACTTT. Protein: CASRPQTVSYNSPLHF.

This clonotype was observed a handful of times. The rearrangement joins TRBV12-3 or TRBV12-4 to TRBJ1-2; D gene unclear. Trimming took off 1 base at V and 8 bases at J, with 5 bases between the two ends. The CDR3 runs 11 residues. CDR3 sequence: CASSLGGGYTF. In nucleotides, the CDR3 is TGTGCCAGCAGTTTAGGCGGGGGCTACACCTTC.

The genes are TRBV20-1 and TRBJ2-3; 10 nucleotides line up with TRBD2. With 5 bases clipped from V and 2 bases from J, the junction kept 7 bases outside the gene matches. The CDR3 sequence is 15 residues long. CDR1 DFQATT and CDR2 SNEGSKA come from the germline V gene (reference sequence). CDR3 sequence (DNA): TGCAGTGCTCCGAGGGGGACTAGCGTCACAGATACGCAGTATTTT. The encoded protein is CSAPRGTSVTDTQYF.

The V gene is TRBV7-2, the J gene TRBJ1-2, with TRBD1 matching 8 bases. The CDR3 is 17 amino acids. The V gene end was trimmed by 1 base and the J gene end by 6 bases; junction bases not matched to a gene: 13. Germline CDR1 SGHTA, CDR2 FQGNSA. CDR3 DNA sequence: TGTGCCAGCAGCTTAGAGGGCAGGGGGCGTGCTGTCCATGGCTACACCTTC. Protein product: CASSLEGRGRAVHGYTF.

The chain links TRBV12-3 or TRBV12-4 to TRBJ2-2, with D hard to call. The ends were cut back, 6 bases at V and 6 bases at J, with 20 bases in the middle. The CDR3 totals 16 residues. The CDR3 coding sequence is TGTGCCAGCAGCCCTGAAGTGTTTTCTTACTCCGGGGAGCTGTTTTTT. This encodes CASSPEVFSYSGELFF.

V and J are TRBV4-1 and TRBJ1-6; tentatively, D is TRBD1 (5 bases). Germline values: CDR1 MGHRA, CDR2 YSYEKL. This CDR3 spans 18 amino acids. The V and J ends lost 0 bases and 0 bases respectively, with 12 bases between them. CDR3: CASSQDRGRSSYNSPLHF. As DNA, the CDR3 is TGCGCCAGCAGCCAAGATAGGGGACGAAGCTCCTATAATTCACCCCTCCACTTT.

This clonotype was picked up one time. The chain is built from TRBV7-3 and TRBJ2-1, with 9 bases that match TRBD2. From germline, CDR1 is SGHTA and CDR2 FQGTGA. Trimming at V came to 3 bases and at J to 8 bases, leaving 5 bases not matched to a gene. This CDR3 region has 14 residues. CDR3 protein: CASSLSAGGYEQFF. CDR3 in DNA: TGTGCCAGCAGCTTGTCAGCGGGAGGATATGAGCAGTTCTTC.

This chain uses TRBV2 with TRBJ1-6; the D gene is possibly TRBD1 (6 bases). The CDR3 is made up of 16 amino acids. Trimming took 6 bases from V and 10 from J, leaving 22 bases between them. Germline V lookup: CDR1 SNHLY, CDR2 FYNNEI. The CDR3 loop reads CASRGLGGLSGSPLHF. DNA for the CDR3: TGTGCCAGCAGGGGGCTGGGGGGCCTCTCGGGGTCACCCCTCCACTTT.

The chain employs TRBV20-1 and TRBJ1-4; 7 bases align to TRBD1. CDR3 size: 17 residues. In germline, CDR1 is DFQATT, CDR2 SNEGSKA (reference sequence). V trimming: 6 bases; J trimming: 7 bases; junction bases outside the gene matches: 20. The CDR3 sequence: CSAPTPINRGPLEKLFF. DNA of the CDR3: TGCAGTGCCCCCACCCCGATCAACAGGGGTCCCCTTGAAAAACTGTTTTTT.

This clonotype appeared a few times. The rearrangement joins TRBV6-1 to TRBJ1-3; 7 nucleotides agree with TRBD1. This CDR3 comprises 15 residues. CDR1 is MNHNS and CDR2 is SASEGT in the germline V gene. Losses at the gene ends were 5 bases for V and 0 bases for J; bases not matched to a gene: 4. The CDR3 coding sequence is TGTGCCAGCAGTACAGACAGGGCCTCTGGAAACACCATATATTTT. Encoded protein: CASSTDRASGNTIYF.

The chain's CDR3 is CASSPGTSGRGSRETQYF. The CDR3 bases are TGCGCCAGCAGCCCCGGGACTAGCGGGAGGGGGTCTCGGGAGACCCAGTACTTC. The chain is built from TRBV5-1 and TRBJ2-5, with 16 positions matching TRBD2. Per germline, CDR1 SGHRS and CDR2 YFSETQ. This CDR3 spans 18 amino acids. Trimming at V came to 4 bases and at J to 5 bases, leaving 11 bases not matched to a gene.

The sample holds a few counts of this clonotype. The CDR3 loop is CASSLATGQGNSPLHF. CDR3 bases: TGTGCCAGCAGCTTAGCCACGGGACAGGGGAATTCACCCCTCCACTTT. V and J are TRBV7-2 and TRBJ1-6; 10 bases match TRBD1. CDR1 is SGHTA, CDR2 FQGNSA, per germline. The CDR3 has 16 residues. J gave up 7 bases and V 0 bases, and 3 bases lay outside the gene matches.

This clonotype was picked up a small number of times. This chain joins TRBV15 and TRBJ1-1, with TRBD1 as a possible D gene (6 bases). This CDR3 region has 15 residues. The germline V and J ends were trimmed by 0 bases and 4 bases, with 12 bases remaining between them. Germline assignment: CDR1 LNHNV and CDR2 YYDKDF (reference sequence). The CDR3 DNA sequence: TGTGCCACCAGCAGAGAAAGAGGGGGGGGCACTGAAGCTTTCTTT. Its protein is CATSRERGGGTEAFF.

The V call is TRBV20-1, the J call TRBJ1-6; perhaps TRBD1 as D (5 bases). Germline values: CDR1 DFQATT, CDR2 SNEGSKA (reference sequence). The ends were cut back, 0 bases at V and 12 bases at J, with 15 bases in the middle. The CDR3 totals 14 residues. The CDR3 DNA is TGCAGTGCTAGAGATCAAGAGTACGGGGGACCCCTCCACTTT. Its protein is CSARDQEYGGPLHF.

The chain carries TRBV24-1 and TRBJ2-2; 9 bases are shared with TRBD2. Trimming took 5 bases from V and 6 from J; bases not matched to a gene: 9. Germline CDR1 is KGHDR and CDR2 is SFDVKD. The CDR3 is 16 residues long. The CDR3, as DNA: TGTGCCACCAGTGGACACGGGACTAGCCAGTCCGGGGAGCTGTTTTTT. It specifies CATSGHGTSQSGELFF.

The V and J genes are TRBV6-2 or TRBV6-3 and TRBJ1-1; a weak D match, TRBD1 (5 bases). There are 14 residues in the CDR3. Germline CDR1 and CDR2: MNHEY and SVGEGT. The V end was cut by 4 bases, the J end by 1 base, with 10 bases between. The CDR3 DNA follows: TGTGCCAGCAGTTCCAGTAGGGGGAACACTGAAGCTTTCTTT. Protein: CASSSSRGNTEAFF.

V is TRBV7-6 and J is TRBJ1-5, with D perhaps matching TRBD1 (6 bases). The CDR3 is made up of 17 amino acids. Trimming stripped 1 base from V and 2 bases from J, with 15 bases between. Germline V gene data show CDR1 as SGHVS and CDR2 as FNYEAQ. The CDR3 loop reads CASSLGAQGLGNQPQHF. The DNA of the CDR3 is TGTGCCAGCAGCTTAGGAGCGCAGGGGTTGGGCAATCAGCCCCAGCATTTT.

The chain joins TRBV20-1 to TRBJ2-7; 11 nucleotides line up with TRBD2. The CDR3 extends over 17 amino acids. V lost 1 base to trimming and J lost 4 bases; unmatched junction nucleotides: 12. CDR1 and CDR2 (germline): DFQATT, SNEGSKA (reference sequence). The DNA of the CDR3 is TGCAGTGCTAGAGTGCTAGCGGGGGGTAACGCTAGATACGAGCAGTACTTC. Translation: CSARVLAGGNARYEQYF.

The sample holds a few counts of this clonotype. The CDR3 nucleotides are TGTGCCAGCAGCTTAGGGCGGGGGGGCGGCACTGAAGCTTTCTTT. It yields the protein CASSLGRGGGTEAFF. The chain joins TRBV7-9 to TRBJ1-1, with D perhaps matching TRBD1 (6 bases). Trimming shortened V by 1 base and J by 4 bases, and 13 bases separated the two germline ends. CDR1 and CDR2 (germline): SEHNR, FQNEAQ (reference sequence). The CDR3 is 15 amino acids.

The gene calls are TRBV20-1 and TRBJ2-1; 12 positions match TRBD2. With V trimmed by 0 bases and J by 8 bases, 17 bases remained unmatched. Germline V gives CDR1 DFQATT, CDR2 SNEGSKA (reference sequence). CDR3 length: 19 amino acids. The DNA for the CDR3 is TGCAGTGCTAGAGAGGCACCCTCCGTACTAGCGGGAGGTCTGGATGAGCAGTTCTTC. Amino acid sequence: CSAREAPSVLAGGLDEQFF.

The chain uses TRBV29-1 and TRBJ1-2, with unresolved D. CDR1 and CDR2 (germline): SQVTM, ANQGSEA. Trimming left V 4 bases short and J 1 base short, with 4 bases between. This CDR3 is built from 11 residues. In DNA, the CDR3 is TGCAGCGTTGGGGTTAACTATGGCTACACCTTC. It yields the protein CSVGVNYGYTF.

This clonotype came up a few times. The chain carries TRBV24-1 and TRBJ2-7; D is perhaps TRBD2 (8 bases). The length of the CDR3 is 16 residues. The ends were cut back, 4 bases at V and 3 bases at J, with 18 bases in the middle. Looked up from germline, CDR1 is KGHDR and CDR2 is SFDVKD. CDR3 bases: TGTGCCACCAGTGACTCGGGGGGGGGACAGTTCTACGAGCAGTACTTC. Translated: CATSDSGGGQFYEQYF.